This TCR beta chain was obtained from a study of identical twins. Trimming removed 0 bases from V and 12 bases from J; junction bases left unmatched: 18. CDR3 length: 19 residues. CDR1 is MGHRA, CDR2 YSYEKL, per germline. In TCRdb, the 5' RACE reads were re-called with MiXCR into one record per CDR3 protein. The sample holds approximately 1.8 million distinct CDR3 sequences, under 35% seen once. Sequenced: cord blood. The sequence derives from a newborn girl in good health. J is TRBJ2-1 and V is TRBV4-1; TRBD2 matches at 12 bases. CDR3 nucleotide sequence: TGCGCCAGCAGCCAAGAAACCCTATGGATGCTAGCGGGAGGGCCAGGGCAGTTCTTC. It translates to CASSQETLWMLAGGPGQFF.